Presented here are 20 T cell receptor beta chains from one specimen sequenced in a study of early T cells in non-severe SARS-CoV-2 infection. TCRdb itself ran the 5' RACE reads through MiXCR, one entry per CDR3 protein. The top ten clones hold around 24% of a sample with some 41,000 distinct CDR3 sequences, approximately 5% of them seen once. The sample taken for sequencing was whole blood. The receptors derive from an adult who was a healthcare worker with PCR-confirmed SARS-CoV-2 infection or an uninfected control (not recorded which).

This clonotype was seen at least ten times. The chain is built from TRBV7-9 and TRBJ2-7; 9 bases are a match to TRBD2. This CDR3 is 17 amino acids long. V trimming: 5 bases; J trimming: 2 bases; junction bases outside the gene matches: 13. Germline values: CDR1 SEHNR, CDR2 FQNEAQ (reference sequence). In DNA form, the CDR3 reads TGTGCCAGCAGCCCCCCCGCCGCAATAGCGGGAGCCTACGAGCAGTACTTC. This codes for CASSPPAAIAGAYEQYF.

This clonotype was seen only a few times. J is TRBJ2-1 and V is TRBV30; 12 bases align to TRBD2. The CDR3 covers 17 residues. J lost 0 bases, V lost 3 bases, and 6 bases had no gene match. CDR1 and CDR2 from the germline V gene are GTSNPN and SVGIG (reference sequence). CDR3 sequence reads: CAWRRLAGDSSYNEQFF. The DNA for the CDR3 is TGTGCCTGGAGACGACTAGCGGGGGACAGCTCCTACAATGAGCAGTTCTTC.

This clonotype appeared many times. The chain couples TRBV6-5 to TRBJ2-7, with D perhaps matching TRBD1 (6 bases). In germline, CDR1 is MNHEY, CDR2 SVGAGI. The CDR3 consists of 13 residues. V lost 0 bases and J lost 7, with 10 bases in between. In DNA form, the CDR3 reads TGTGCCAGCAGTTACTCGTGGCAGGGGGAGCAGTACTTC. This sequence encodes CASSYSWQGEQYF.

This clonotype was seen ten or more times. V gene TRBV30 combines with J gene TRBJ2-7; 7 bases align to TRBD1. There are 12 residues in the CDR3. CDR1 is GTSNPN, CDR2 SVGIG, per germline (reference sequence). V lost 2 bases and J lost 6; bases outside the gene matches: 4. The CDR3 coding sequence is TGTGCCTGGAGTATACAGGGGCTCGAGCAGTACTTC. The encoded protein is CAWSIQGLEQYF.

For this clonotype: Since a much larger clone is just one base distant, this may be a read error. This chain connects TRBV21-1 to TRBJ2-3; the table's D call, TRBD1, has no DNA check behind it. TRBV21-1 is reported as a pseudogene. The CDR3 spans 16 residues. The chain's CDR3 is CASSRYPGGSVDTQYF. For the CDR3, the DNA is TGTGCCAGCAGCAGATACCCTGGGGGTTCTGTAGATACGCAGTATTTT.

This clonotype was recorded at least ten times. The genes are TRBV30 and TRBJ2-7; D possibly corresponds to TRBD1 (5 bases). V was trimmed by 3 bases and J by 7 bases, leaving 13 bases between them. Germline CDR1 and CDR2: GTSNPN and SVGIG (reference sequence). The length of the CDR3 is 12 residues. The CDR3 is CAWSLGAREQYF. DNA of the CDR3: TGTGCCTGGAGCCTTGGGGCGCGGGAGCAGTACTTC.

This clonotype was seen only a few times. This sequence joins TRBV6-2 or TRBV6-3 and TRBJ2-3; 11 bases agree with TRBD2. This CDR3 spans 17 amino acids. Trimming took 2 bases from V and 0 from J; bases not matched to a gene: 4. CDR1 and CDR2 from the germline V gene are MNHEY and SVGEGT. CDR3 bases: TGTGCCAGCAGTTACGGGACTAGCGGTTCTAGCACAGATACGCAGTATTTT. This gives the protein CASSYGTSGSSTDTQYF.

This clonotype was observed at least ten times. The V call is TRBV4-2, the J call TRBJ2-7, with 7 positions matching TRBD2. The CDR3 is 17 amino acids. Losses at the gene ends were 2 bases for V and 2 bases for J; bases not matched to a gene: 12. CDR1 and CDR2 from the germline V gene are LGHNA and YNFKEQ. This chain's CDR3 is CASSQTPGEGHPYEQYF. The CDR3 DNA reads as TGTGCCAGCAGCCAAACCCCCGGGGAGGGGCACCCCTACGAGCAGTACTTC.

This clonotype has ten or more counts. V gene TRBV5-1 combines with J gene TRBJ2-1, with 11 bases lining up with TRBD2. CDR3 length: 15 residues. Germline V CDR1 and CDR2: SGHRS, YFSETQ. V shed 5 bases and J 4 bases; nucleotides not matched to a gene: 5. CDR3: CASSRGLAEYNEQFF. The CDR3 region has the DNA TGCGCCAGCAGTAGGGGACTAGCGGAATACAATGAGCAGTTCTTC.

This clonotype was seen at least ten times. CDR3 protein: CASSVAYRAGANVLTF. The CDR3 DNA follows: TGTGCCAGCAGCGTAGCTTACCGTGCCGGGGCCAACGTCCTGACTTTC. V usage is TRBV9 and J usage is TRBJ2-6, with D hard to call. V shed 0 bases and J shed 4 bases, with 11 bases lying between them. This CDR3 comprises 16 residues. Germline CDR1 is SGDLS and CDR2 is YYNGEE.

The table lists this clonotype with many counts. V and J are TRBV9 and TRBJ2-6, with D hard to call. CDR1 is SGDLS, CDR2 YYNGEE, per germline. This CDR3 has 16 residues. Trimming shortened V by 4 bases and J by 0 bases, and 11 bases separated the two germline ends. The CDR3 region is CASSPRMTSGANVLTF. The CDR3 coding sequence is TGTGCCAGCAGCCCCCGTATGACCTCTGGGGCCAACGTCCTGACTTTC.

This clonotype was observed many times. The chain has TRBV3-1 and TRBJ2-5; D tentatively reads TRBD1 or TRBD2 (5 bases each). The CDR3 spans 13 residues. CDR1 is LGHDT and CDR2 is YNNKEL in the germline V gene (reference sequence). V lost 4 bases and J lost 3, with 9 bases in between. CDR3 bases: TGTGCCAGCAGCCCTCGAGGGGAAGAGACCCAGTACTTC. Translation gives CASSPRGEETQYF.

This clonotype was seen ten or more times. This sequence joins TRBV12-3 or TRBV12-4 and TRBJ2-6; unclear D gene. V was cut by 3 bases and J by 0 bases, with 0 bases left in between. The CDR3 is made up of 13 amino acids. The CDR3 is CASSFSGANVLTF. In DNA, the CDR3 is TGTGCCAGCAGTTTCTCTGGGGCCAACGTCCTGACTTTC.

This clonotype has a handful of counts. The rearrangement uses TRBV25-1 and TRBJ1-4; no definite D call. CDR1 is MGHDK and CDR2 is SYGVNS in the germline V gene. V gave up 0 bases and J gave up 8 bases, with 7 bases separating them. There are 13 residues in the CDR3. The CDR3 region has the DNA TGTGCCAGCAGTGAATATAATGGGGAAAAACTGTTTTTT. Encoded protein: CASSEYNGEKLFF.

This clonotype was observed at least ten times. The chain joins TRBV30 to TRBJ2-2, with 7 nucleotides matching TRBD2. The CDR3 loop spans 15 amino acids. Losses at the gene ends were 8 bases for V and 3 bases for J; bases not matched to a gene: 12. Per germline, CDR1 GTSNPN and CDR2 SVGIG (reference sequence). Here the CDR3 DNA reads TGTGCCATGGGGTTCCAGGGAGGGTACACCGGGGAGCTGTTTTTT. Amino acid sequence: CAMGFQGGYTGELFF.

V usage is TRBV6-1 and J usage is TRBJ2-5; 7 bases map to TRBD1. There are 13 residues in the CDR3. Germline V gene sequence: CDR1 MNHNS, CDR2 SASEGT. J was trimmed by 3 bases and V by 8 bases; bases with no gene match: 6. The CDR3 reads CASFRDSKETQYF. CDR3 in DNA: TGTGCCAGCTTCCGGGACAGCAAAGAGACCCAGTACTTC.

The chain joins TRBV7-3 to TRBJ2-5; D may match TRBD1 or TRBD2 (5 bases each). V lost 5 bases and J lost 0, with 13 bases in between. Looked up from germline, CDR1 is SGHTA and CDR2 is FQGTGA. CDR3 length: 15 amino acids. The CDR3 DNA reads as TGTGCCAGCAGCCAAGGCCGGGGCTACCAAGAGACCCAGTACTTC. Its protein is CASSQGRGYQETQYF.

This clonotype was recorded at least ten times. The chain recombines TRBV7-9 with TRBJ2-3; D call uncertain. The length of the CDR3 is 12 residues. The germline gives CDR1 SEHNR, CDR2 FQNEAQ (reference sequence). V lost 5 bases, J lost 4 bases, and 7 bases lay in between. In DNA form, the CDR3 reads TGTGCCAGCAGCCCAGGTTCAGATACGCAGTATTTT. It specifies CASSPGSDTQYF.

The sample holds many counts of this clonotype. The rearrangement joins TRBV11-2 to TRBJ1-3, with no clear D. The germline V gene has CDR1 SGHAT and CDR2 FQNNGV. The CDR3 spans 16 residues. V lost 1 base and J 0 bases, leaving 10 bases between the germline ends. The CDR3 DNA follows: TGTGCCAGCAGCTTAGCAGACCGGAGCTCTGGAAACACCATATATTTT. It is translated as CASSLADRSSGNTIYF.

This clonotype came up a few times. The genes are TRBV20-1 and TRBJ1-6, with unresolved D. With 0 bases removed from V and 7 bases from J, the gap between germline ends came to 10 bases. This CDR3 is 14 amino acids long. Germline CDR1 is DFQATT and CDR2 is SNEGSKA (reference sequence). Written as DNA, the CDR3 is TGCAGTGCTAGAGATGGGTCAGCGAATTCACCCCTCCACTTT. This translates into CSARDGSANSPLHF.